Shown below are 28 T cell receptor beta chains from a single sample sequenced in a study of blood T cell repertoires in COVID-19. Profiled with immunoSEQ multiplex PCR; TCRdb holds only in-frame clones, not every one. The table shows 100,000 to 150,000 clones, with 85% to 90% occurring only once. Sequences were obtained from peripheral blood. These TCRs come from a man between 70 and 80 years old who had recovered from COVID-19.

The rearrangement joins TRBV28 to TRBJ2-5, with D maybe TRBD1 (6 bases). Trimming shortened V by 1 base and J by 4 bases, and 19 bases separated the two germline ends. Germline CDR1 MDHEN, CDR2 SYDVKM. The CDR3 runs to 17 residues. The CDR3 nucleotides read TGTGCCAGCAGTTTATCCCCCTGGCAGGGGAGTCGAGAGACCCAGTACTTC. It is translated as CASSLSPWQGSRETQYF.

The V gene is TRBV2, the J gene TRBJ1-2; D might be TRBD1 (6 bases). The germline CDR1 and CDR2 sequences are SNHLY and FYNNEI. The CDR3 is 13 amino acids. Trimming left V 2 bases short and J 6 bases short, with 10 bases between. The CDR3 nucleotides are TGTGCCAGCAGTGAAAGGGGGGGCGATGGCTACACCTTC. Encoded protein: CASSERGGDGYTF.

The chain has TRBV30 and TRBJ1-6, with D tentatively TRBD1 (5 bases). V was shortened by 3 bases and J by 11 bases, with 23 bases between the two germline ends. The CDR3 runs to 16 residues. Germline V gene sequence: CDR1 GTSNPN, CDR2 SVGIG (reference sequence). The CDR3 spells CAWRGSTRVVTTPLHF. CDR3 nucleotide sequence: TGTGCCTGGAGAGGTAGTACCAGGGTTGTGACAACACCCCTCCACTTT.

V usage is TRBV14 and J usage is TRBJ2-2; 8 bases map to TRBD1. The trim removed 1 base at V and 5 bases at J, leaving 6 bases unmatched. CDR3 length: 16 residues. The V gene's germline CDR1 is SGHDN and CDR2 FVKESK. The CDR3 DNA is TGTGCCAGCAGCCAAGCACCCAGGGGGCTTACCGGGGAGCTGTTTTTT. Translation: CASSQAPRGLTGELFF.

The genes are TRBV9 and TRBJ2-7, with D possibly being TRBD2 (6 bases). V dropped 3 bases and J dropped 2 bases, with 18 bases sitting between them. Germline assignment: CDR1 SGDLS and CDR2 YYNGEE. CDR3 length: 16 residues. CDR3 protein: CASSAPAGSSTYEQYF. The DNA of the CDR3 is TGTGCCAGCAGCGCCCCAGCGGGTTCTTCAACCTACGAGCAGTACTTC.

The chain's CDR3 is CASSYSGTPNTGELFF. CDR3 bases: TGTGCCAGCAGTTACTCCGGGACACCGAACACCGGGGAGCTGTTTTTT. The chain carries TRBV6-5 and TRBJ2-2; tentatively, D is TRBD1 (6 bases). Between the trimmed V and J ends, which lost 0 bases and 0 bases, there was a span of 8 bases. Germline V gene data show CDR1 as MNHEY and CDR2 as SVGAGI. The CDR3 consists of 16 residues.

The CDR3 spells CASRRDSTYEKLFF. CDR3 in DNA: TGTGCCAGTAGACGGGACAGTACGTATGAAAAACTGTTTTTT. The chain uses TRBV19 and TRBJ1-4; 7 positions match TRBD1. The trim removed 6 bases at V and 6 bases at J, leaving 7 bases unmatched. This CDR3 spans 14 amino acids. Germline V CDR1 and CDR2: LNHDA, SQIVND (reference sequence).

This chain connects TRBV2 to TRBJ2-3, with TRBD1 identical over 7 bases. The CDR3 contains 15 residues. Germline V gene sequence: CDR1 SNHLY, CDR2 FYNNEI. V gave up 4 bases and J gave up 0 bases; unmatched junction bases: 4. DNA of the CDR3: TGTGCCAGCAGTGGGGTAGGGGGCAGCACAGATACGCAGTATTTT. Amino acids: CASSGVGGSTDTQYF. Full variable domain (missing parts from reference TRBV2 and TRBJ2-3): EPEVTQTPSHQVTQMGQEVILRCVPISNHLYFYWYRQILGQKVEFLVSFYNNEISEKSEIFDDQFSVERPDGSNFTLKIRSTKLEDSAMYFCASSGVGGSTDTQYFGPGTRLTVL.

The chain joins TRBV19 to TRBJ2-2, with 9 bases that match TRBD2. J lost 5 bases, V lost 11 bases, and 9 bases had no gene match. CDR3 length: 14 residues. Germline CDR1 is LNHDA and CDR2 is SQIVND (reference sequence). In DNA form, the CDR3 reads TGTGCCTCTCTTAGCGGGGGCGATACCGGGGAGCTGTTTTTT. Amino acids: CASLSGGDTGELFF.

The chain recombines TRBV10-3 with TRBJ2-3, with 11 bases that match TRBD2. The CDR3 is made up of 14 amino acids. V was pared by 10 bases and J by 7 bases, with 10 bases of the junction left unmatched. Germline-derived CDR1 and CDR2 are ENHRY and SYGVKD. CDR3 loop: CATTSGGSGYTQYF. The DNA for the CDR3 is TGTGCCACCACTAGCGGGGGCAGTGGTTATACGCAGTATTTT.

The chain recombines TRBV10-3 with TRBJ2-7, with 8 bases identical to TRBD1. The CDR3 totals 16 residues. The germline V gene has CDR1 ENHRY and CDR2 SYGVKD. Germline trimming cut 6 bases from V and 0 bases from J; bases unmatched to any gene: 10. CDR3 protein: CAIRIKQGDGSYEQYF. CDR3 coding DNA: TGTGCCATCAGAATCAAACAGGGGGACGGCTCCTACGAGCAGTACTTC.

The chain joins TRBV7-9 to TRBJ1-4, with D unclear. The germline V gene has CDR1 SEHNR and CDR2 FQNEAQ (reference sequence). V lost 5 bases and J 8 bases, leaving 15 bases between the germline ends. The CDR3 totals 14 residues. Written as DNA, the CDR3 is TGTGCCAGCAGCCGACTAGACTGGGGAGAAAAACTGTTTTTT. Protein: CASSRLDWGEKLFF.

J is TRBJ2-2 and V is TRBV7-3; possible D gene TRBD1, 5 bases. The V end lost 4 bases, the J end lost 2 bases, and 11 bases lay between the germline ends. In germline, CDR1 is SGHTA, CDR2 FQGTGA. The CDR3 is made up of 15 amino acids. The CDR3 region is CASSSQGYNTGELFF. The CDR3 DNA follows: TGTGCCAGCAGCTCGCAGGGTTATAACACCGGGGAGCTGTTTTTT. Full variable domain (missing parts from reference TRBV7-3 and TRBJ2-2): GAGVSQTPSNKVTEKGKYVELRCDPISGHTALYWYRQSLGQGPEFLIYFQGTGAADDSGLPNDRFFAVRPEGSVSTLKIQRTERGDSAVYLCASSSQGYNTGELFFGEGSRLTVL.

This chain connects TRBV2 to TRBJ1-1, with 7 bases lining up with TRBD1. The V segment lost 6 bases and the J segment 1 base; nucleotides outside the gene matches: 5. Germline CDR1 reads SNHLY; CDR2 reads FYNNEI. This CDR3 is 14 amino acids long. This CDR3 is CASSGNRGNTEAFF. CDR3 coding DNA: TGTGCCAGCAGCGGAAACAGGGGGAACACTGAAGCTTTCTTT. Full variable domain (missing parts from reference TRBV2 and TRBJ1-1): EPEVTQTPSHQVTQMGQEVILRCVPISNHLYFYWYRQILGQKVEFLVSFYNNEISEKSEIFDDQFSVERPDGSNFTLKIRSTKLEDSAMYFCASSGNRGNTEAFFGQGTRLTVV.

The chain joins TRBV6-5 to TRBJ2-7, with TRBD1 identical over 11 bases. The CDR3 covers 16 residues. J lost 9 bases, V lost 4 bases, and 14 bases had no gene match. The germline V gene has CDR1 MNHEY and CDR2 SVGAGI. The CDR3 DNA reads TGTGCCAGCAGTTCCATACTCACGGGACAGGGGGTAAGGCAGTACTTC. This translates into CASSSILTGQGVRQYF.

V gene TRBV18 combines with J gene TRBJ2-1, with 7 bases lining up with TRBD2. The CDR3 spans 17 residues. Trimming took 0 bases from V and 2 from J; bases not matched to a gene: 7. The germline gives CDR1 KGHSH, CDR2 LQKENI. The CDR3 DNA follows: TGTGCCAGCTCACCACCCTATGGCGCGGGAGCCTACAATGAGCAGTTCTTC. Translating it yields CASSPPYGAGAYNEQFF.

In its sample, this clone was seen a few times. The rearrangement joins TRBV2 to TRBJ1-5; 7 nucleotides align to TRBD1. Germline values: CDR1 SNHLY, CDR2 FYNNEI. Losses at the gene ends were 4 bases for V and 5 bases for J; bases not matched to a gene: 5. The CDR3 runs 14 residues. CDR3 protein: CASSAGTDYQPQHF. CDR3 nucleotide sequence: TGTGCCAGCAGTGCGGGGACAGACTATCAGCCCCAGCATTTT.

The chain has TRBV7-2 and TRBJ2-2; 9 nucleotides agree with TRBD2. The CDR3 extends over 15 amino acids. CDR1 and CDR2 (germline): SGHTA, FQGNSA. Trimming cost V 0 bases and J 6 bases; bases outside gene matches: 2. The CDR3 spells CASSLASGSPGELFF. DNA for the CDR3: TGTGCCAGCAGCTTAGCTAGCGGGAGTCCCGGGGAGCTGTTTTTT.

The V call is TRBV9, the J call TRBJ2-1, with no clear D. Trimming shortened V by 7 bases and J by 2 bases, and 16 bases separated the two germline ends. The CDR3 sequence is 15 residues long. Germline CDR1 is SGDLS and CDR2 is YYNGEE. The CDR3 reads CASERFAKPYNEQFF. The CDR3 region has the DNA TGTGCCAGCGAGAGGTTTGCGAAGCCCTACAATGAGCAGTTCTTC.

The V call is TRBV9, the J call TRBJ1-6; 9 bases are shared with TRBD1. In germline, CDR1 is SGDLS, CDR2 YYNGEE. Trimming removed 0 bases from V and 7 bases from J; junction bases left unmatched: 2. This CDR3 is 15 amino acids long. The chain's CDR3 is CASSVGGTGNSPLHF. The CDR3 nucleotides read TGTGCCAGCAGCGTAGGGGGGACAGGGAATTCACCCCTCCACTTT.

The chain uses TRBV4-3 and TRBJ1-6, with 8 bases that match TRBD1. Unmatched junction bases numbered 4, after V lost 0 bases and J lost 3 bases. CDR3 size: 17 residues. Germline V gene lookup returns CDR1 LGHNA and CDR2 YSLEER. In nucleotides, the CDR3 is TGCGCCAGCAGCCAAGAAACCAGGGGGCGCTATAATTCACCCCTCCACTTT. Amino acids: CASSQETRGRYNSPLHF.

The V call is TRBV10-3, the J call TRBJ2-2, with 12 bases aligning to TRBD2. J was trimmed by 5 bases and V by 6 bases; bases with no gene match: 4. The CDR3 is made up of 15 amino acids. The V gene's germline CDR1 is ENHRY and CDR2 SYGVKD. This CDR3 is CAIRKGLAGTGELFF. The DNA of the CDR3 is TGTGCCATCAGGAAGGGACTAGCGGGTACCGGGGAGCTGTTTTTT.

This sequence joins TRBV5-1 and TRBJ1-2; 11 bases agree with TRBD1. V was clipped by 4 bases and J by 7 bases; unmatched bases: 6. Germline lookup yields CDR1 SGHRS and CDR2 YFSETQ. The length of the CDR3 is 14 residues. CDR3: CASSHGQGAIGYTF. The CDR3 nucleotides read TGCGCCAGCAGCCACGGACAGGGGGCGATTGGCTACACCTTC.

CDR3 amino acids: CASSSGTVSSGANVLTF. The DNA for the CDR3 is TGTGCCAGCAGTTCCGGGACAGTCAGCTCTGGGGCCAACGTCCTGACTTTC. This chain connects TRBV28 to TRBJ2-6; 7 nucleotides match TRBD1. The germline V gene has CDR1 MDHEN and CDR2 SYDVKM. The CDR3 has 17 residues. V shed 4 bases and J 0 bases; nucleotides not matched to a gene: 6.

The chain has TRBV2 and TRBJ2-3; 14 nucleotides line up with TRBD2. Germline loops: CDR1 SNHLY, CDR2 FYNNEI. The junction had 5 bases not matched to a gene; V was cut back by 5 bases and J by 4 bases. CDR3 length equals 16 residues. Here the CDR3 reads CASSPGTSGSSDTQYF. The DNA of the CDR3 is TGTGCCAGCAGTCCTGGGACTAGCGGGAGTTCAGATACGCAGTATTTT. The full variable domain, completed using reference TRBV2 and TRBJ2-3, is EPEVTQTPSHQVTQMGQEVILRCVPISNHLYFYWYRQILGQKVEFLVSFYNNEISEKSEIFDDQFSVERPDGSNFTLKIRSTKLEDSAMYFCASSPGTSGSSDTQYFGPGTRLTVL.

This chain links TRBV4-3 with TRBJ2-1; 7 nucleotides agree with TRBD2. The germline V gene encodes CDR1 LGHNA and CDR2 YSLEER. The V and J ends lost 3 bases and 6 bases, in that order; junction bases with no gene match: 5. This CDR3 has 14 amino acids. Written as DNA, the CDR3 is TGCGCCAGCAGCCAGGGCAGACTAGCCAATGAGCAGTTCTTC. This encodes CASSQGRLANEQFF.

The chain carries TRBV11-2 and TRBJ1-4; 9 bases are shared with TRBD1. The CDR3 totals 14 residues. Germline values: CDR1 SGHAT, CDR2 FQNNGV. V dropped 6 bases and J dropped 7; count of bases not matched to a gene: 6. The CDR3 DNA follows: TGTGCCAGCAGTCCCGGGACAGGGAGTGAAAAACTGTTTTTT. Its protein is CASSPGTGSEKLFF.

In nucleotides, the CDR3 is TGTGCTAGTGCAATCGCGGGGGGAGCAGATACGCAGTATTTT. As protein: CASAIAGGADTQYF. This chain uses TRBV12-5 with TRBJ2-3; TRBD2 aligns across 8 bases. This CDR3 contains 14 residues. Germline CDR1 reads LGHNT; CDR2 reads FRNRAP. Trimming took 7 bases from V and 4 from J; bases not matched to a gene: 7.